This TCR beta chain stems from a study of identical twins listed by TCRdb under 2016. Regarding the complete study: To test whether fetal clonotypes persist, this study deep-sequenced TCR alpha and beta repertoires from monozygotic twins, from unrelated adults of various ages, and from cord blood. To rule out contamination, the twin experiments were replicated at different times with different library preparation protocols. Overall study results and their limits: Out-of-frame TCR alpha sharing in monozygotic twins was systematically underestimated by recombination models, whereas sharing between unrelated individuals was in agreement with the recombination models. Fewer insertions were carried by abundant cord blood beta clonotypes; a weaker similar trend was observed in young adult naive repertoires, while no such trend was observed in memory repertoires. Compared with coincidental sharing between unrelated individuals, out-of-frame TCR alpha sequences shared between twins had an excess of sequences with low generation probability. The excess sharing between twins in beta out-of-frame sequences was weaker because fewer shared sequences reduced the signal-to-noise ratio. Invariant T cells such as MAIT and iNKT could partly confound zero-insertion analyses, although diverse VJ usage argued against such confounding for most clonotypes. Because the same donors could not be followed over many years, conclusions were based on cross-sectional statistical analysis.

In this sample, this clonotype turned up a few times. Its specific antigen is unknown. No per-base quality is available; no much larger clone lies one base away. Preparation of the library involved 5' RACE. The sequencer was an Illumina HiSeq 2000. A universal primer binding site was added through template switching, and the final cDNA carried a unique molecular identifier so that TCR cDNA molecules could be counted accurately. Specific primers in the conserved constant-segment region were used to synthesize first-strand cDNA for the TCR alpha and beta chains. To control for contamination, every cDNA library carried two barcodes: a SMART-Mk sample barcode plus Illumina barcodes. TruSeq adapter sequences along with Illumina sample barcodes were introduced in two successive PCR steps. Sequencing of the TCR alpha and beta cDNA libraries was done on the Illumina HiSeq platform using custom primers. In the authors' own workflow: Unique molecular identifiers were extracted from raw reads with MiGEC, and CDR3 positions were determined with MiXCR. For each individual, recombination models were inferred using an EM algorithm with the repgenHMM and IGoR tools. The tcR package in R was used for shared clonotype analysis, with sharing normalized by the product of cloneset sizes. To study raw recombination without the effects of thymic and clonal selection, out-of-frame nonproductive sequences were analyzed. Using fastp at Q25 and MiXCR, TCRdb reprocessed the public reads and kept productive beta chains. Every distinct CDR3 protein forms one entry, paired with its most common genes and DNA. The V and J calls and clone size are TCRdb's, not the authors'. Within this sample are a few hundred thousand distinct CDR3 sequences, with about 8.3% of them counted one time only. Together, the top ten hold roughly 3% of the sample.

CDR1 and CDR2 (ENHRY, SYGVKD) derive from the germline V gene. V sheds 3 bases and J sheds 7 bases, leaving 16 bases between their ends. The CDR3 holds 15 amino acids from the cysteine to the phenylalanine. The DNA shown is the 45-base CDR3, in frame from base 1. Only healthy Caucasian donors were included. The twin cohort comprised three pairs of female monozygotic twins, all aged roughly 18 to 30 years. Positive isolation kits from Invitrogen were used to isolate the CD4+ and CD8+ T cell populations. The same sample was also used in a study of yellow fever vaccine responses in identical twins. As the second paper documents: According to the authors, the vaccine-induced T cell response in identical twins seemed to be partly convergent and partly specific to each individual. In identical twins, the study followed T cell clones that responded to the vaccine with precision.

The sequence was obtained from a woman younger than 30 in good health. Recombination joined TRBV10-3 with TRBJ1-5, with TRBD1 perhaps the D gene, on 5 matching bases. Sequencing input: CD8+ T cells sorted from blood. The DNA sequence is given as TGTGCCATCAGTGATCGCGGGGGGACCCCACAGCCCCAGCATTTT. Its product reads: CAISDRGGTPQPQHF.